Below are 9 T cell receptor beta chains sequenced from a single sample in a study of cytomegalovirus exposure and HLA in healthy donors. The PCR made use of 60 Vbeta and 13 Jbeta primers. Here immunoSEQ multiplex PCR was the method, and the copy in TCRdb shows in-frame clones only, minus some. The data show 150,000 to 200,000 clones, 75% seen once. The sequenced sample was PBMCs. These receptors came from a woman aged 50 to 65 in good health and CMV-seropositive.

This chain links TRBV27 with TRBJ1-6; TRBD1 is a possible D gene (6 bases). CDR1 and CDR2 from the germline V gene are MNHEY and SMNVEV (reference sequence). The CDR3 sequence is 13 residues long. Trimming shortened V by 4 bases and J by 10 bases, and 11 bases separated the two germline ends. The CDR3 DNA sequence: TGTGCCAGCAGTTCAGCAGGGGTGTCACCCCTCCACTTT. Encoded protein: CASSSAGVSPLHF.

The CDR3 DNA reads as TGTGCCAGCCGGAGAGGGGGGGCTATGAACACTGAAGCTTTCTTT. This sequence encodes CASRRGGAMNTEAFF. The chain couples TRBV11-2 to TRBJ1-1, with D tentatively TRBD1 (6 bases). The CDR3 covers 15 residues. Germline V gene lookup returns CDR1 SGHAT and CDR2 FQNNGV. V was pared by 8 bases and J by 0 bases, with 16 bases between.

V and J are TRBV6-5 and TRBJ2-2, with TRBD2 identical over 7 bases. Germline trimming cut 7 bases from V and 7 bases from J; bases unmatched to any gene: 12. The CDR3 is 15 residues long. The germline V gene has CDR1 MNHEY and CDR2 SVGAGI. This CDR3 is CASIGGNLLGGELFF. CDR3 DNA: TGTGCCAGCATCGGGGGGAACCTACTCGGCGGGGAGCTGTTTTTT.

The chain links TRBV6-5 to TRBJ2-7; a weak D match, TRBD1 (5 bases). V lost 0 bases and J 3 bases, leaving 12 bases between the germline ends. There are 15 residues in the CDR3. CDR1 MNHEY and CDR2 SVGAGI come from the germline V gene. CDR3 region: CASSYSTEIIYEQYF. The CDR3 region has the DNA TGTGCCAGCAGTTACTCGACAGAGATAATCTACGAGCAGTACTTC.

This chain links TRBV30 with TRBJ1-6; D remains ambiguous. CDR3 length: 13 residues. Trimming removed 4 bases at V and 13 bases at J, with 17 bases between. CDR1 GTSNPN and CDR2 SVGIG come from the germline V gene (reference sequence). The CDR3 here is CAWTGGGRLPLHF. The CDR3 nucleotides are TGTGCCTGGACCGGTGGAGGCCGGTTGCCCCTCCACTTT.

This rearrangement joins TRBV12-5 to TRBJ2-1, with D possibly matching TRBD2 (6 bases). The CDR3 is made up of 14 amino acids. CDR1 and CDR2 (germline): LGHNT, FRNRAP. V was clipped by 6 bases and J by 12 bases, with 21 bases between them. The CDR3 reads CASGRGARDHGQFF. CDR3 nucleotides: TGTGCTAGTGGGCGGGGCGCCCGGGATCACGGGCAGTTCTTC.

V is TRBV10-3 and J is TRBJ2-5, with 10 bases aligning to TRBD2. There are 14 residues in the CDR3. Germline V gene lookup returns CDR1 ENHRY and CDR2 SYGVKD. V trimming: 6 bases; J trimming: 1 base; junction bases outside the gene matches: 2. The DNA for the CDR3 is TGTGCCATCAGAGCTAGCGGGGGCCAAGAGACCCAGTACTTC. Protein: CAIRASGGQETQYF.

This clone was counted only a few times. The V gene is TRBV5-1, the J gene TRBJ2-3; TRBD1 matches at 7 bases. The CDR3 runs to 15 residues. The germline V gene encodes CDR1 SGHRS and CDR2 YFSETQ. V dropped 3 bases and J dropped 6; count of bases not matched to a gene: 10. The CDR3 DNA is TGCGCCAGCAGCTGGACAGGTGGAAGATACGATACGCAGTATTTT. Translating it yields CASSWTGGRYDTQYF.

This clone appeared a few times. The chain recombines TRBV19 with TRBJ1-1; the match to TRBD1 covers 11 bases. V was clipped by 6 bases and J by 4 bases; unmatched bases: 10. The germline V gene encodes CDR1 LNHDA and CDR2 SQIVND (reference sequence). This CDR3 has 16 amino acids. CDR3: CASSPGDRGTTTEAFF. The CDR3 nucleotides read TGTGCCAGTAGCCCCGGGGACAGGGGGACGACCACTGAAGCTTTCTTT.